The entry below gives a single T cell receptor beta chain sequence along with its context. These data originate in a study of blood T cell repertoires in COVID-19. Source study methods: Amplifying reference gene primers gave estimates of nucleated cell counts. Generated by immunoSEQ multiplex PCR, the TCRdb table keeps only in-frame clones and is missing some. That table supplies the V and J calls and clone size; D and trimming were determined from the DNA. The table has tens of thousands of clones, 90% seen once. The clonotype originates from a man between 60 and 70 years old with acute or convalescent COVID-19. What was sequenced was peripheral blood.

The CDR3 is CASSEGSPGHNSPLHF. The CDR3 DNA reads as TGTGCCAGCAGTGAAGGTAGTCCAGGCCATAATTCACCCCTCCACTTT. The V and J genes are TRBV2 and TRBJ1-6; D is unresolved. Trimming shortened V by 1 base and J by 5 bases, and 12 bases separated the two germline ends. The germline gives CDR1 SNHLY, CDR2 FYNNEI. CDR3 length equals 16 residues.